This entry describes one T cell receptor (beta chain). Its antigen is not known. Some clones are missing from TCRdb's copy, which holds only in-frame ones; the method was immunoSEQ multiplex PCR. The sample contains around 95,000 clones, 80% to 95% of which appear only once. These data are taken from a study of T cell responses to AZD1222 COVID-19 vaccine. About the research overall: The analysis combined second doses at about 4 or about 12 weeks. The study, taken as a whole, reports: Repertoires were collected only later (after the peak T cell response had occurred). Donors skewed white British and female; clonal diversity was possibly underestimated. Elevations in Spike-specific TCR breadth and depth followed administration of two AZD1222 doses.

Between the trimmed V and J ends, which lost 6 bases and 3 bases, there was a span of 9 bases. CDR1 and CDR2 from the germline V gene are LNHDA and SQIVND (reference sequence). The CDR3 sequence is 13 residues long. The rearrangement joins TRBV19 to TRBJ1-5; D is unresolved. Sequenced here: peripheral blood, sampled on day 0 of AZD1222 vaccination. The sequence came from an adult in good health. The CDR3 bases are TGTGCCAGTAGGTGGCAGATCAATCAGCCCCAGCATTTT. Translating it yields CASRWQINQPQHF.